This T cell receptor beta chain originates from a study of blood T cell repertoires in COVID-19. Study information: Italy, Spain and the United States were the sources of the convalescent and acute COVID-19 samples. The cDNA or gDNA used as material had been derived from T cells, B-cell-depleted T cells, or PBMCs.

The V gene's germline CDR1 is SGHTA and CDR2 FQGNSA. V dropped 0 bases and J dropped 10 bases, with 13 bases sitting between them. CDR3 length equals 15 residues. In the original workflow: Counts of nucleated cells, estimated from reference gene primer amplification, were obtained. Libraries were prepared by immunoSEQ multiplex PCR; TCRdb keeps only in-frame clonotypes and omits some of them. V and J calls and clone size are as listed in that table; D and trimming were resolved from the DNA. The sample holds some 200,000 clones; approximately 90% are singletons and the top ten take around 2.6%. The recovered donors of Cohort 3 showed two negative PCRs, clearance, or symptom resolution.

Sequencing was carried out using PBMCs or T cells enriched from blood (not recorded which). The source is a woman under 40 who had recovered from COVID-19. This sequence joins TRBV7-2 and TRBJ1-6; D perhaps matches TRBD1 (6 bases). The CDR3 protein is CASSLARGAGSPLHF. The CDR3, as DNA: TGTGCCAGCAGCTTAGCGCGGGGGGCAGGCTCACCCCTCCACTTT.